These T cell receptor beta chains were read from a single sample in a study of cytomegalovirus exposure and HLA in healthy donors. This table comes from immunoSEQ multiplex PCR, and its TCRdb copy is limited to in-frame clones, with some not included. The sample carries roughly 190,000 clones, 86% recorded once. The sample was PBMCs. All receptors come from a man aged 30 to 39 in good health and CMV-seropositive. The CDR3 runs from the conserved cysteine through the conserved F or W. The order of the fields is V gene, clone size, J gene, D gene, CDR3 DNA, CDR3 protein. The D gene is left open where the match is weak. Only part of the rows carry a size: once, few, many, or a class if the clone is expanded.

>TRBV28|.|TRBJ1-2|.
TGTGCCAGCAGCGGCGGCGACAGCTATGGCTACACCTTC
CASSGGDSYGYTF
>TRBV10-3|.|TRBJ2-7|.
TGTGCCATCAGGGACAACTCCTACGAGCAGTACTTC
CAIRDNSYEQYF
>TRBV7-9|.|TRBJ2-1|TRBD2
TGTGCCAGCAGCTTATTCAACGGGGGGTTAAATGAGCAGTTCTTC
CASSLFNGGLNEQFF
>TRBV5-4|few|TRBJ1-1|.
TGTGCCAGCAGCCCAGGACAGAAGAACACTGAAGCTTTCTTT
CASSPGQKNTEAFF
>TRBV10-3|.|TRBJ1-1|TRBD1
TGTGCCATCAGTTCTGACAGGGGAGGAACTGAAGCTTTCTTT
CAISSDRGGTEAFF
>TRBV2|few|TRBJ2-1|TRBD1
TGTGCCAGCAGCTTGGGACAGGGGGACAATGAGCAGTTCTTC
CASSLGQGDNEQFF
>TRBV9|.|TRBJ2-3|.
TGTGCCAGCAGCGTAGTAGGGGGCACAGATACGCAGTATTTT
CASSVVGGTDTQYF
>TRBV28|.|TRBJ2-7|TRBD2
TGTGCCAGCAGTTTTAGCGGGAGTCGCTACGAGCAGTACTTC
CASSFSGSRYEQYF
>TRBV7-9|.|TRBJ2-7|.
TGTGCCAGCAGCTCGACCGGGACTCCCACCAACGAGCAGTACTTC
CASSSTGTPTNEQYF
>TRBV5-1|.|TRBJ1-1|TRBD1
TGCGCCAGCCGCTCCAACCGACAGGGTTTCACTGAAGCTTTCTTT
CASRSNRQGFTEAFF
>TRBV4-3|.|TRBJ1-2|.
TGCGCCAGCAGCCAAGACACAGGACCTAACTATGGCTACACCTTC
CASSQDTGPNYGYTF
>TRBV4-1|.|TRBJ2-7|.
TGCGCCAGCAGCCAAGATGGTCGGCAGGGACTGACCTACGAGCAGTACTTC
CASSQDGRQGLTYEQYF
>TRBV4-3|.|TRBJ2-2|.
TGCGCCAGCAGCCAAGACCCCTACAGGACCGGGGAGCTGTTTTTT
CASSQDPYRTGELFF
>TRBV6-4|.|TRBJ1-2|.
TGTGCCAGCAGTGTGGGCCCCACTACTGGCTACACCTTC
CASSVGPTTGYTF
>TRBV2|.|TRBJ2-1|.
TGTGCCAGCTGCTCGTCTACCTACAATGAGCAGTTCTTC
CASCSSTYNEQFF
>TRBV5-4|.|TRBJ1-2|TRBD1
TGTGCCAGCAGCTCACAGGGGGCGAACGGCTACACCTTC
CASSSQGANGYTF
>TRBV28|few|TRBJ2-7|TRBD1
TGTGCCAGCAGTCTTATGGGACAGTACTACGAGCAGTACTTC
CASSLMGQYYEQYF
>TRBV6-5|.|TRBJ1-1|TRBD1
TGTGCCAGCAGTTCCCGACAGGGCTGGGCTGAAGCTTTCTTT
CASSSRQGWAEAFF
>TRBV4-1|.|TRBJ2-7|.
TGCGCCAGCAGCCAATATAGGATCGGTACGGGGGGCATCCACGAGCAGTACTTC
CASSQYRIGTGGIHEQYF
>TRBV30|.|TRBJ1-1|.
TGTGCCATAGAGAGAAACACTGAAGCTTTCTTT
CAIERNTEAFF
>TRBV25-1|.|TRBJ2-5|.
TGTGCCAGCAGTGAATTTCTCGTGGAGACCCAGTACTTC
CASSEFLVETQYF
>TRBV7-2|.|TRBJ2-7|TRBD2
TGTGCCAGCAGCCCCCCCGGGCTCGCGGGAGGGCACGAGCAGTACTTC
CASSPPGLAGGHEQYF
>TRBV10-3|few|TRBJ1-1|.
TGTGCCATCAGCCTCTCAGGGGACACTGAAGCTTTCTTT
CAISLSGDTEAFF
>TRBV2|.|TRBJ1-4|.
TGTGCCAGCAAGGGGAGCTGGGAAGGAAAACTGTTTTTT
CASKGSWEGKLFF
>TRBV6-6|once|TRBJ1-1|.
TGTGCCAGCAGTACGGGGGTTAGTACTGAAGCTTTCTTT
CASSTGVSTEAFF
>TRBV29-1|.|TRBJ1-4|TRBD1
TGCAGCGTTGGTCAGGGGGCAGGAGAAAAACTGTTTTTT
CSVGQGAGEKLFF
>TRBV29-1|.|TRBJ2-3|TRBD1
TGCAGCGTTGAACGGACAGGGGCAGATACGCAGTATTTT
CSVERTGADTQYF
>TRBV4-2|once|TRBJ1-3|.
TGTGCCAGCAGCCAAGATATTAATCTTAGGGGTGACACCATATATTTT
CASSQDINLRGDTIYF
>TRBV11-3|.|TRBJ2-5|TRBD1
TGTGCCAGCAGCTTCCCGTCTCTCAAACCCGGGACAGGGGGCCAAGAGACCCAGTACTTC
CASSFPSLKPGTGGQETQYF
>TRBV6-5|.|TRBJ2-7|.
TGTGCCAGCAAGGTAACAGTAGGGTACGAGCAGTACTTC
CASKVTVGYEQYF
>TRBV7-3|.|TRBJ2-2|TRBD2
TGTGCCAGCAGCTCCCGAGCGGGAGCGAACACCGGGGAGCTGTTTTTT
CASSSRAGANTGELFF
>TRBV5-5|few|TRBJ2-7|.
TGTGCCAGCAGCTCCACAACCCGGGAATACGAGCAGTACTTC
CASSSTTREYEQYF
>TRBV7-2|.|TRBJ2-5|TRBD2
TGTGCCAGCAGTCGATGGGACTATCAAGAGACCCAGTACTTC
CASSRWDYQETQYF
>TRBV27|.|TRBJ2-5|TRBD1
TGTGCCAGCAGTTTAGCCGGGGGACAGGGGCCAGAGACCCAGTACTTC
CASSLAGGQGPETQYF
>TRBV6-5|.|TRBJ2-6|.
TGTGCCAGCAGTTACTCAGACCCTGGGGCCAACGTCCTGACTTTC
CASSYSDPGANVLTF
>TRBV19|.|TRBJ1-1|.
TGTGCCAGTAGTATCCTCCAGGGCGGTGAAAACACTGAAGCTTTCTTT
CASSILQGGENTEAFF
>TRBV5-1|.|TRBJ2-1|TRBD2
TGCGCCAGCATCGAGGGACTAGCTGCTGGAGAGCAGTTCTTC
CASIEGLAAGEQFF
>TRBV6-1|.|TRBJ1-1|.
TGTGCCAGCACCCTCTCGGCGGGGGAAACTGAAGCTTTCTTT
CASTLSAGETEAFF
>TRBV29-1|.|TRBJ2-7|TRBD1
TGCAGCGTTGAAGATCAGGGGGACTCCTACGAGCAGTACTTC
CSVEDQGDSYEQYF
>TRBV15|.|TRBJ2-6|.
TGTGCCACCAGCGGAGACGGCCTCTCTGGGGCCAACGTCCTGACTTTC
CATSGDGLSGANVLTF
>TRBV9|.|TRBJ2-5|TRBD2
TGTGCCAGCAGCGTTGGCGGGGGGGTCCAGGAGACCCAGTACTTC
CASSVGGGVQETQYF
>TRBV7-6|.|TRBJ2-1|.
TGTGCCAGCAGCAACCGCTATGGGCGGAGCTACAATGAGCAGTTCTTC
CASSNRYGRSYNEQFF
>TRBV9|.|TRBJ2-5|.
TGTGCCAGCTCGGGACTCAGAGGAGAGACCCAGTACTTC
CASSGLRGETQYF
>TRBV9|.|TRBJ2-4|.
TGTGCCAGCAGCGGACTAGTTCCCAAAAACATTCAGTACTTC
CASSGLVPKNIQYF
>TRBV4-1|.|TRBJ2-5|.
TGCGCCAGCAGCCGTCCCCAGGGTGAAGAGACCCAGTACTTC
CASSRPQGEETQYF
>TRBV27|.|TRBJ2-2|.
TGTGCCAGCAGCGGATCTAACACCGGGGAGCTGTTTTTT
CASSGSNTGELFF
>TRBV28|once|TRBJ1-5|TRBD1
TGTGCCAGCAGTCGGGACAGGGGGAGACAGCCCCAGCATTTT
CASSRDRGRQPQHF
>TRBV19|.|TRBJ1-1|.
TGTGCCAGTAGTAGCCGACACCGGGGCGGGGTCGAAGCTTTCTTT
CASSSRHRGGVEAFF
>TRBV5-1|.|TRBJ2-7|.
TGCGCCAGCAGCTTTTTGGGAGGCGAGCAGTACTTC
CASSFLGGEQYF
>TRBV5-1|.|TRBJ2-7|.
TGCGCCAGCAGCTTGGGGTCCGGGAATTTCTACGAGCAGTACTTC
CASSLGSGNFYEQYF
>TRBV27|once|TRBJ2-7|TRBD1
TGTGCCAGCAGTCCGCGACAGGGACCCTACGAGCAGTACTTC
CASSPRQGPYEQYF
>TRBV5-4|.|TRBJ2-7|.
TGTGCCAGCAGCCACGGGGACCGGAACGACGAGCAGTACTTC
CASSHGDRNDEQYF
>TRBV23-1|.|TRBJ2-7|.
TGCGCCAGCAATCAGGGTGGGGTGATTGAGCAGTACTTC
CASNQGGVIEQYF
>TRBV9|few|TRBJ2-7|.
TGTGCCAGCAGCGCCCAGGGGGGGGGCGAGCAGTACTTC
CASSAQGGGEQYF
>TRBV5-1|.|TRBJ1-4|TRBD1
TGCGCCAGCAGTCCCAAGGGGGCGGTCGGAGAAAAACTGTTTTTT
CASSPKGAVGEKLFF
>TRBV5-4|.|TRBJ2-3|.
TGTGCCAGCAGCCCGGAGTCCCCCGGGGCCAGAGGTACGCAGTATTTT
CASSPESPGARGTQYF
>TRBV7-6|.|TRBJ2-5|.
TGTGCCAGCAGCGATCAGGTGTCAGGGGAGCTACAAGAGACCCAGTACTTC
CASSDQVSGELQETQYF
>TRBV2|.|TRBJ2-3|TRBD2
TGTGCCAGCAGGTCCAAGCGGGGGGCGACAGATACGCAGTATTTT
CASRSKRGATDTQYF
>TRBV29-1|.|TRBJ1-1|.
TGCAGCGTTGAATTGGCGGGGGGCACTGAAGCTTTCTTT
CSVELAGGTEAFF
>TRBV4-1|.|TRBJ1-6|.
TGCGCCAGCAGCCAAGACAGGGAGCCTCAGGGTAATTCACCCCTCCACTTT
CASSQDREPQGNSPLHF